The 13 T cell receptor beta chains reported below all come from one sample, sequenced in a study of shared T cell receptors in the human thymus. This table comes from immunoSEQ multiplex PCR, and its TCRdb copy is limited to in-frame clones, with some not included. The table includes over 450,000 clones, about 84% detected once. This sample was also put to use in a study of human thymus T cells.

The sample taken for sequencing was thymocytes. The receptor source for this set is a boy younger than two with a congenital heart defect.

DNA of the CDR3: TGTGCCAGCAGCCGCCTAGGGGAATCCTACGAGCAGTACTTC. As protein: CASSRLGESYEQYF. This sequence joins TRBV6-5 and TRBJ2-7; the D gene is possibly TRBD1 (5 bases). Germline V CDR1 and CDR2: MNHEY, SVGAGI. Deletions cut 6 bases from V and 1 base from J, with 13 bases between. This CDR3 comprises 14 residues.

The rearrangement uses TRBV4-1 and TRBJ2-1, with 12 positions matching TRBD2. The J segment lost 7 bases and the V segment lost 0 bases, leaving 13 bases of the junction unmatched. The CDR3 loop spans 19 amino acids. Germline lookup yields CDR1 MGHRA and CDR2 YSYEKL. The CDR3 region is CASSQDVLAGGPGGNEQFF. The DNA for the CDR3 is TGCGCCAGCAGCCAAGATGTCCTAGCGGGAGGGCCAGGAGGGAATGAGCAGTTCTTC.

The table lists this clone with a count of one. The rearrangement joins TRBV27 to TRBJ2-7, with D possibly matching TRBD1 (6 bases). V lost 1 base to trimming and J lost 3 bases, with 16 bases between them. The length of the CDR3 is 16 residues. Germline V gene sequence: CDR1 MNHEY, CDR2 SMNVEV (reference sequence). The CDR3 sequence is CASSLFHWTVDYEQYF. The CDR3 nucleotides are TGTGCCAGCAGTTTATTTCACTGGACAGTCGACTACGAGCAGTACTTC.

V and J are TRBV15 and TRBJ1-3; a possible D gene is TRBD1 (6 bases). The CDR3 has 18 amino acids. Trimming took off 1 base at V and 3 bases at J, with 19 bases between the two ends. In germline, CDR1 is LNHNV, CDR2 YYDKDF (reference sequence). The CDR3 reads CATSRVPGGRGGGNTIYF. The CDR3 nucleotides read TGTGCCACCAGCAGAGTTCCCGGTGGGAGGGGGGGTGGAAACACCATATATTTT.

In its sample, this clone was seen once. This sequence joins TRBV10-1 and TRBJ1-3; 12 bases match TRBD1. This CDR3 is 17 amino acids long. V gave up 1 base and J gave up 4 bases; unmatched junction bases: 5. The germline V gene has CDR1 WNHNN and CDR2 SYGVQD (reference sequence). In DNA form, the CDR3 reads TGCGCCAGCAGTGAGTGGGGACAGGGGGCTTCAGGAAACACCATATATTTT. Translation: CASSEWGQGASGNTIYF.

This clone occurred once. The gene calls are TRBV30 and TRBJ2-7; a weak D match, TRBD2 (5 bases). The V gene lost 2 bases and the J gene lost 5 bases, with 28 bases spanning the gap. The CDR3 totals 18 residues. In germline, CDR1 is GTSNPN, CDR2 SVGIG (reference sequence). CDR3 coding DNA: TGTGCCTGGAGTAGGGAGAGGGAGACTTCTACTTTAATGGACGAGCAGTACTTC. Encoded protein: CAWSRERETSTLMDEQYF.

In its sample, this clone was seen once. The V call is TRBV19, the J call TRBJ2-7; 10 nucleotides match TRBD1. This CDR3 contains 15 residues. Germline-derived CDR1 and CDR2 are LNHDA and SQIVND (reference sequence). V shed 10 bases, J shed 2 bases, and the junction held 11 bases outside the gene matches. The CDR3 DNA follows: TGTGCCACACAGCGCGGGACAGGGGAAGCCTACGAGCAGTACTTC. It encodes CATQRGTGEAYEQYF.

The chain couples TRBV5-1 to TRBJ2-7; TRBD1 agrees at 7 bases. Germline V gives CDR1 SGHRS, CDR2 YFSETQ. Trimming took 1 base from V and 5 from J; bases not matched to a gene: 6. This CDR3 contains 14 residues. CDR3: CASSLKDRAHEQYF. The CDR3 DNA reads TGCGCCAGCAGCTTGAAAGACAGGGCCCACGAGCAGTACTTC.

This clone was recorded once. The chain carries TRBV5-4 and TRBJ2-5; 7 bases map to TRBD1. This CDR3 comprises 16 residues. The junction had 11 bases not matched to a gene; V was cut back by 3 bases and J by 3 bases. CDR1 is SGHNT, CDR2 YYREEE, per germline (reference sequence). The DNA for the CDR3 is TGTGCCAGCAGCTCCGGGACCACAGGGGTAAAAGAGACCCAGTACTTC. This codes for CASSSGTTGVKETQYF.

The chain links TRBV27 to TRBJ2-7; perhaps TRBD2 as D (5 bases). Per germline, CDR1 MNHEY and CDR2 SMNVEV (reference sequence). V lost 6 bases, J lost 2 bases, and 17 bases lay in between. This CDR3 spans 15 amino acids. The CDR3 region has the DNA TGTGCCAGCAGCCACACCCGGGGTTCGGCCTACGAGCAGTACTTC. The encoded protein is CASSHTRGSAYEQYF.

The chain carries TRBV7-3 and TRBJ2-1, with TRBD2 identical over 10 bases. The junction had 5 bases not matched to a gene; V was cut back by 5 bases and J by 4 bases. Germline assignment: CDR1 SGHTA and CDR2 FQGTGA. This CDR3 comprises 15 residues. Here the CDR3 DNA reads TGTGCCAGCAGCACCTTAGCGGGGGGTTACAATGAGCAGTTCTTC. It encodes CASSTLAGGYNEQFF. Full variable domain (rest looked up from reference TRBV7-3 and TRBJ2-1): GAGVSQTPSNKVTEKGKYVELRCDPISGHTALYWYRQSLGQGPEFLIYFQGTGAADDSGLPNDRFFAVRPEGSVSTLKIQRTERGDSAVYLCASSTLAGGYNEQFFGPGTRLTVL.

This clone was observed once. The CDR3 bases are TGTGCCAGCAGGGCCCCTAGCGGGCCTCAAGAGACCCAGTACTTC. Protein product: CASRAPSGPQETQYF. The chain couples TRBV6-1 to TRBJ2-5; 8 positions match TRBD2. In germline, CDR1 is MNHNS, CDR2 SASEGT. Losses at the gene ends were 6 bases for V and 2 bases for J; bases not matched to a gene: 8. The CDR3 is 15 residues long.

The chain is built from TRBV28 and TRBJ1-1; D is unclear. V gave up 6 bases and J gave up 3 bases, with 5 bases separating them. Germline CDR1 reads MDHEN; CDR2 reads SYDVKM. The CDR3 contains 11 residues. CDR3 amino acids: CASREYTEAFF. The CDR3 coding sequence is TGTGCCAGCAGGGAGTACACTGAAGCTTTCTTT.